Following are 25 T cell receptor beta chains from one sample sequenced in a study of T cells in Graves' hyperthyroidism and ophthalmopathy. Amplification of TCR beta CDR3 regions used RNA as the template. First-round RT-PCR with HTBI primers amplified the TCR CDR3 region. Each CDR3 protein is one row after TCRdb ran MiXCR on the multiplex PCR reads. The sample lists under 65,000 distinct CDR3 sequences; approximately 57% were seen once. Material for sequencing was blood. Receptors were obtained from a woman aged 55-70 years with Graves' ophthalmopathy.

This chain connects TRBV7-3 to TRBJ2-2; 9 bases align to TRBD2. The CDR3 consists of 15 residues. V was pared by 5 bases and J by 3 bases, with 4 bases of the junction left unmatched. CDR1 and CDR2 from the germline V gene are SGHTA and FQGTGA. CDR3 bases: TGTGCCAGCAGCCCAGCGGGGGGATACACCGGGGAGCTGTTTTTT. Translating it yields CASSPAGGYTGELFF.

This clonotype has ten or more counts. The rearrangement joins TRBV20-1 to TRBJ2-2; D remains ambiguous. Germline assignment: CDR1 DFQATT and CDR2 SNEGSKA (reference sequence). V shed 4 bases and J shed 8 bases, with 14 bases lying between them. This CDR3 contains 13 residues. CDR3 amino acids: CSAKKGITGELFF. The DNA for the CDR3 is TGCAGTGCTAAGAAGGGAATTACGGGGGAGCTGTTTTTT.

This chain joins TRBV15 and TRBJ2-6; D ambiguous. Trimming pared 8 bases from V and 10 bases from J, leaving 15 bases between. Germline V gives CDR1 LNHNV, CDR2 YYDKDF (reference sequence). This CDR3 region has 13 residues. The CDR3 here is CATRPSGVNVLTF. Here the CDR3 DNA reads TGTGCCACCCGGCCCTCTGGGGTTAACGTCCTGACTTTC.

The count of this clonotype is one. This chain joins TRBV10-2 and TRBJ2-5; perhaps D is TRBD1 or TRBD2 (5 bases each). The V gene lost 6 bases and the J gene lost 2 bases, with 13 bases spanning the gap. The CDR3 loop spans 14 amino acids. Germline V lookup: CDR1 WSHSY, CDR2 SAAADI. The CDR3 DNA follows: TGCGCCAGCAGGGTCGGGACGGAGCAAGAGACCCAGTACTTC. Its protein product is CASRVGTEQETQYF.

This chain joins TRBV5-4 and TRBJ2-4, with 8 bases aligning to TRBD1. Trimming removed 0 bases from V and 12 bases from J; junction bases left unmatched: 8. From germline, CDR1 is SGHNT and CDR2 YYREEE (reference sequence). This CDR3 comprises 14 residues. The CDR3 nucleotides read TGTGCCAGCAGCTTGGCGGGGACAGGCGTCAATCAGTACTTC. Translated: CASSLAGTGVNQYF.

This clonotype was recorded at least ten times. The CDR3 region has the DNA TGTGCCAGCAGCCAATTACTAGCGGGAGTATACAATGAGCAGTTCTTC. Translated, it gives CASSQLLAGVYNEQFF. This sequence joins TRBV4-2 and TRBJ2-1; 11 bases are a match to TRBD2. The CDR3 has 16 amino acids. Per the germline V gene, CDR1 is LGHNA and CDR2 is YNFKEQ. Trimming cost V 2 bases and J 4 bases; bases outside gene matches: 4.

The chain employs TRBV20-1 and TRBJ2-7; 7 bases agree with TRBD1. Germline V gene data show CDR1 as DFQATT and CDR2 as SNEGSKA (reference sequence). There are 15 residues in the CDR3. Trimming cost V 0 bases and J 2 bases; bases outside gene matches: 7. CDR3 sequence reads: CSARDRGSHTYEQYF. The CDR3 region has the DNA TGCAGTGCTAGAGACAGGGGGTCCCACACCTACGAGCAGTACTTC.

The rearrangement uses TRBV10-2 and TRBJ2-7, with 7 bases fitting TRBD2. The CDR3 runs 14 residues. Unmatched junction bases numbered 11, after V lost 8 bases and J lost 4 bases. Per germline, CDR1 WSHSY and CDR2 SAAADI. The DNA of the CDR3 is TGCGCCAGCGTTGACGCTAAGCGGGGTTACGAGCAGTACTTC. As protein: CASVDAKRGYEQYF.

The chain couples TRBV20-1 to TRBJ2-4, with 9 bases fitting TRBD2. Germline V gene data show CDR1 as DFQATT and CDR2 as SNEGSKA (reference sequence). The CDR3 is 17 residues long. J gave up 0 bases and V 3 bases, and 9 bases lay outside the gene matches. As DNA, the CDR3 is TGCAGTGCTAGTCCCCAGCGGGGGGATTTAGCCAAAAACATTCAGTACTTC. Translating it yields CSASPQRGDLAKNIQYF.

CDR3: CASSMGQGSTDTQYF. CDR3 DNA sequence: TGCGCCAGCAGCATGGGACAGGGGAGCACAGATACGCAGTATTTT. V usage is TRBV5-1 and J usage is TRBJ2-3; 10 bases line up with TRBD1. The CDR3 has 15 amino acids. Germline lookup yields CDR1 SGHRS and CDR2 YFSETQ. With 4 bases clipped from V and 0 bases from J, the junction kept 2 bases outside the gene matches. Variable domain in full (rest from reference TRBV5-1 and TRBJ2-3): KAGVTQTPRYLIKTRGQQVTLSCSPISGHRSVSWYQQTPGQGLQFLFEYFSETQRNKGNFPGRFSGRQFSNSRSEMNVSTLELGDSALYLCASSMGQGSTDTQYFGPGTRLTVL.

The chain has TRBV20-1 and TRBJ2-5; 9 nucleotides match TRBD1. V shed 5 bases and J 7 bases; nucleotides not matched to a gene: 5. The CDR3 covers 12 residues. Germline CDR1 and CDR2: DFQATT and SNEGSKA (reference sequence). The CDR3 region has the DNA TGCAGTGCTGAGGGACAGGGAGGGACCCAGTACTTC. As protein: CSAEGQGGTQYF.

CDR3 DNA: TGTGCCACCAGCAGAGATCGGGCTAGCGGGAGCTCCTACAATGAGCAGTTCTTC. Protein: CATSRDRASGSSYNEQFF. The chain joins TRBV15 to TRBJ2-1; TRBD2 matches 10 bases. The CDR3 totals 18 residues. Germline V gene data show CDR1 as LNHNV and CDR2 as YYDKDF (reference sequence). Losses at the gene ends were 0 bases for V and 0 bases for J; bases not matched to a gene: 5. The entire variable domain, with the rest obtained from reference TRBV15 and TRBJ2-1, is as follows: DAMVIQNPRYQVTQFGKPVTLSCSQTLNHNVMYWYQQKSSQAPKLLFHYYDKDFNNEADTPDNFQSRRPNTSFCFLDIRSPGLGDTAMYLCATSRDRASGSSYNEQFFGPGTRLTVL.

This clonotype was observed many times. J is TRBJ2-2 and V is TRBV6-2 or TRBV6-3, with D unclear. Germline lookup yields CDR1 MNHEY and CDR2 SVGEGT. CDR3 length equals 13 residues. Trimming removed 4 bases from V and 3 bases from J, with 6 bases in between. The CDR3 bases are TGTGCCAGCAGTTCTTCTCACACCGGGGAGCTGTTTTTT. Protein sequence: CASSSSHTGELFF.

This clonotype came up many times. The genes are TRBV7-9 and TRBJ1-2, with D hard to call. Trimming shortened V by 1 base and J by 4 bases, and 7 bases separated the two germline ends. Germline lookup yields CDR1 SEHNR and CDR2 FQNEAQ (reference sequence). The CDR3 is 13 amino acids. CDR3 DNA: TGTGCCAGCAGCTTAGGCAGTAGCTATGGCTACACCTTC. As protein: CASSLGSSYGYTF.

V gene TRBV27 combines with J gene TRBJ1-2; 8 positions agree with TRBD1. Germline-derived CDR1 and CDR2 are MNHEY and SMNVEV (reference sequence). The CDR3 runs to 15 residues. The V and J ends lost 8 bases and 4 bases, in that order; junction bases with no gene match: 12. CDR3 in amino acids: CASEAGTGSAYGYTF. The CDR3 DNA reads TGTGCCAGCGAAGCCGGGACAGGATCGGCCTATGGCTACACCTTC.

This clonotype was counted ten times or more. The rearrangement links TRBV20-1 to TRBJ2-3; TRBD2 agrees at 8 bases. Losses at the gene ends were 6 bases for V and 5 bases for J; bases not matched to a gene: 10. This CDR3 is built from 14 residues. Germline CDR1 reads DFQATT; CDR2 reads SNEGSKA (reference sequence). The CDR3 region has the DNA TGCAGTGCCCCGGGGGGGCCTGTCGGAGATACGCAGTATTTT. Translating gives CSAPGGPVGDTQYF.

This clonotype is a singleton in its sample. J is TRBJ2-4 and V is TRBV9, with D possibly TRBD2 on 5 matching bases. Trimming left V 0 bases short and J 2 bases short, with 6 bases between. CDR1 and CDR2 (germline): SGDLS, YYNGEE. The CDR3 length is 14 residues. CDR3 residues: CASSVGGTKNIQYF. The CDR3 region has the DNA TGTGCCAGCAGCGTAGGAGGGACCAAAAACATTCAGTACTTC.

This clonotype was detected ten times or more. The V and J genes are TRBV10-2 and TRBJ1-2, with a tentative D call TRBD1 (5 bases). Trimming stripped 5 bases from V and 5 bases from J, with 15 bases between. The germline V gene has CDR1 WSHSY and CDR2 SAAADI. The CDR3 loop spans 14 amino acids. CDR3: CASSLGGAFYGYTF. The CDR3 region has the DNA TGCGCCAGCAGTCTCGGGGGAGCCTTTTATGGCTACACCTTC.

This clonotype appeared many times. CDR3 sequence: CASRQSSGGYETQYF. CDR3 in DNA: TGTGCCAGTAGGCAGAGTAGCGGGGGGTATGAGACCCAGTACTTC. This chain links TRBV19 with TRBJ2-5, with 10 bases that match TRBD2. CDR1 and CDR2 from the germline V gene are LNHDA and SQIVND (reference sequence). The CDR3 runs 15 residues. V lost 6 bases and J lost 5; bases outside the gene matches: 9.

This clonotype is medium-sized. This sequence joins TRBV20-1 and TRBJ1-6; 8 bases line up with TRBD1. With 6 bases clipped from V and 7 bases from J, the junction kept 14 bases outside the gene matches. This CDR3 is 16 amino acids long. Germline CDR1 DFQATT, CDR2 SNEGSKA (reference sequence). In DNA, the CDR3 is TGCAGTGCCCCAAGGATGGGGACAGGCCGAAATTCACCCCTCCACTTT. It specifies CSAPRMGTGRNSPLHF.

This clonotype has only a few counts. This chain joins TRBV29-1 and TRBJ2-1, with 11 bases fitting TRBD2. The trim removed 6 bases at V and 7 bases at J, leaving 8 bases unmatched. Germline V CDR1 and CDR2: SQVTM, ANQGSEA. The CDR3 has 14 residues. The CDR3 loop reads CSVPRTSGFNEQFF. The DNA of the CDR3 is TGCAGCGTGCCTCGGACTAGCGGGTTTAATGAGCAGTTCTTC.

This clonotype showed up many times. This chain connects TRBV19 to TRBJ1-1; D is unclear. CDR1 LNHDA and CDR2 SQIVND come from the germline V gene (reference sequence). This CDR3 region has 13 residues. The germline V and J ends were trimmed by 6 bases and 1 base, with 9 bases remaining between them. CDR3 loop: CASRERTNTEAFF. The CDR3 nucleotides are TGTGCCAGTAGGGAACGGACGAACACTGAAGCTTTCTTT.

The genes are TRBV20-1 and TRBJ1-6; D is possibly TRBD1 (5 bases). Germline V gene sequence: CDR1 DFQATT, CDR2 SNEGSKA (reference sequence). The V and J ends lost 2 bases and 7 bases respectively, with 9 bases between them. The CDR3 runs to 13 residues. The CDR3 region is CSARRGKNSPLHF. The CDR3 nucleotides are TGCAGTGCTAGACGGGGGAAGAATTCACCCCTCCACTTT.

The CDR3 DNA sequence: TGTGCCACCAGTTCCAGGGGATACGAGCAGTACTTC. Its protein is CATSSRGYEQYF. The chain recombines TRBV15 with TRBJ2-7; tentatively, D is TRBD1 (6 bases). The germline CDR1 and CDR2 sequences are LNHNV and YYDKDF (reference sequence). The CDR3 has 12 amino acids. V lost 6 bases, J lost 4 bases, and 10 bases lay in between.

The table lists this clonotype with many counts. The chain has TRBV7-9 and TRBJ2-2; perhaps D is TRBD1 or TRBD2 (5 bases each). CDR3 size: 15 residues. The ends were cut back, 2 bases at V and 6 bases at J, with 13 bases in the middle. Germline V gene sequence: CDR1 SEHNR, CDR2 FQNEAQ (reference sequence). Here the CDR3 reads CASSLSGRDPGELFF. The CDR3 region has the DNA TGTGCCAGCAGCTTATCTGGCAGGGACCCCGGGGAGCTGTTTTTT.